A selection of T cell receptor beta chains follows, all from one sample in a study of blood T cell repertoires in COVID-19. TCRdb's copy holds only in-frame clones and misses some; the assay was immunoSEQ multiplex PCR. The table has a few hundred thousand clones, 85% to 90% seen once. The source material was peripheral blood. The origin of the receptors is a woman aged 70-85 years with active or convalescent COVID-19. The CDR3 runs from the conserved cysteine through the conserved F or W. A D gene is named only where the DNA matches it firmly.

j_gene: TRBJ2-1
v_gene: TRBV11-3
d_gene: TRBD1
CDR3aa: CASSGDRGNEQFF
CDR3nt: TGTGCCAGCAGCGGGGACAGGGGTAATGAGCAGTTCTTC

j_gene: TRBJ1-5
v_gene: TRBV14
d_gene: NA
CDR3aa: CASSQARDSNQPQHF
CDR3nt: TGTGCCAGCAGCCAAGCCCGGGATAGCAATCAGCCCCAGCATTTT

j_gene: TRBJ1-5
v_gene: TRBV4-2
d_gene: NA
CDR3aa: CASSPWEQGGLGGNQPQHF
CDR3nt: TGTGCCAGCAGCCCGTGGGAGCAGGGAGGGTTAGGGGGCAATCAGCCCCAGCATTTT

j_gene: TRBJ1-3
v_gene: TRBV5-1
d_gene: NA
CDR3aa: CASSTTGTGGNTIYF
CDR3nt: TGCGCCAGCAGCACTACAGGGACGGGGGGAAACACCATATATTTT

j_gene: TRBJ2-5
v_gene: TRBV5-4
d_gene: TRBD1
CDR3aa: CASSATGAAGETQYF
CDR3nt: TGTGCCAGCAGCGCTACAGGGGCCGCGGGAGAGACCCAGTACTTC

j_gene: TRBJ2-1
v_gene: TRBV6-6
d_gene: TRBD2
CDR3aa: CASSLGLAGGQFF
CDR3nt: TGTGCCAGCAGTCTTGGACTAGCGGGGGGACAGTTCTTC

j_gene: TRBJ1-3
v_gene: TRBV5-1
d_gene: NA
CDR3aa: CASSLESGSGNTIYF
CDR3nt: TGCGCCAGCAGCTTGGAATCAGGATCAGGAAACACCATATATTTT

j_gene: TRBJ1-1
v_gene: TRBV5-5
d_gene: TRBD1
CDR3aa: CASSLNRGAFF
CDR3nt: TGTGCCAGCAGCTTGAACAGGGGAGCTTTCTTT

j_gene: TRBJ2-5
v_gene: TRBV5-4
d_gene: NA
CDR3aa: CASSPRDIQETQYF
CDR3nt: TGTGCCAGCAGCCCTCGGGACATTCAAGAGACCCAGTACTTC

j_gene: TRBJ1-2
v_gene: TRBV29-1
d_gene: TRBD1
CDR3aa: CSGPPGQNYGYTF
CDR3nt: TGCAGCGGCCCTCCGGGACAGAACTATGGCTACACCTTC

j_gene: TRBJ1-5
v_gene: TRBV7-2
d_gene: NA
CDR3aa: CASSPYSNQPQHF
CDR3nt: TGTGCCAGCAGCCCCTATAGCAATCAGCCCCAGCATTTT

j_gene: TRBJ1-6
v_gene: TRBV7-9
d_gene: NA
CDR3aa: CASSPPGWYNSPLHF
CDR3nt: TGTGCCAGCAGCCCCCCCGGGTGGTATAATTCACCCCTCCACTTT

j_gene: TRBJ1-1
v_gene: TRBV6-5
d_gene: NA
CDR3aa: CASSLEGDTEAFF
CDR3nt: TGTGCCAGCAGCCTAGAGGGAGACACTGAAGCTTTCTTT